This T cell receptor (beta chain) was observed in a study of monozygotic twins with inflammatory bowel disease. CDR3 length equals 15 residues. Germline values: CDR1 LNHDA, CDR2 SQIVND (reference sequence). Study results and limitations: Concordant and discordant twins showed no difference in repertoire similarity, possibly from limited power. It was in IBD patients that TCRbeta diversity (inverse Simpson) was lower than in healthy co-twins.

With regard to this clonotype: Antigen unknown.

Per TCR library, 3500 ng of total RNA was used. The template-switching step introduced UMIs that carried a 6-nucleotide sample barcode. From its re-call of the 5' RACE reads, TCRdb lists each CDR3 protein once, without DNA. The sample spans 300,000 to 350,000 distinct CDR3 sequences; the ten largest clones claim 2%. This TCR came from a human donor with ulcerative colitis or Crohn's disease, or a healthy co-twin of an affected twin (not recorded which). The rearrangement uses TRBV19 and TRBJ1-3; there is no DNA to check the TCRdb D call of TRBD1. Sequencing input: blood. CDR3 sequence reads: CASSGQGRSGNTIYF.